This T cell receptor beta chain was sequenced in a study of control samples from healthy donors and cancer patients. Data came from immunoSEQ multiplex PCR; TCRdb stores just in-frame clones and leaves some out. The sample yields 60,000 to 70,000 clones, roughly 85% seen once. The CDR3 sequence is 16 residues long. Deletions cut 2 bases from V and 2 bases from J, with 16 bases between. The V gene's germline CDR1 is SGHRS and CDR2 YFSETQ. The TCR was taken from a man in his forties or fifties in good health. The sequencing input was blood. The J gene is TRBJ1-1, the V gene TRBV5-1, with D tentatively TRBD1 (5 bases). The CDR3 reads CASSFPQGEGNTEAFF. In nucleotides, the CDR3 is TGCGCCAGCAGCTTCCCCCAAGGGGAAGGAAACACTGAAGCTTTCTTT.